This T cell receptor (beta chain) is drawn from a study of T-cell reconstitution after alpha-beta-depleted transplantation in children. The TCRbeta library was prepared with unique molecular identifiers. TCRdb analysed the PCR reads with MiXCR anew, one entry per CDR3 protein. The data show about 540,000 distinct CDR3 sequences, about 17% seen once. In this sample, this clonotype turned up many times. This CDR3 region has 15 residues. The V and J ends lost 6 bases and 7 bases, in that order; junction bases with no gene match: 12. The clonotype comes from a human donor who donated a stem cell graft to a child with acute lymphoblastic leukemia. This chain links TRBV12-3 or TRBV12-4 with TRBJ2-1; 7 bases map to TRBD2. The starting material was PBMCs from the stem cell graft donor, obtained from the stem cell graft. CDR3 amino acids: CASSRPLAALNEQFF. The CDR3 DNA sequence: TGTGCCAGCAGCCGCCCGCTAGCGGCTCTGAATGAGCAGTTCTTC.